These 4 T cell receptor beta chains share one sample of origin, sequenced in a study of T cell changes during pregnancy in multiple sclerosis. Sequenced by immunoSEQ multiplex PCR; TCRdb stores in-frame clones only, minus some. Among about 40,000 clones, 75% to 95% were seen once, and the ten largest hold approximately 0.5%. Material: CD4+ T cells from peripheral blood mononuclear cells, obtained in the second trimester of pregnancy. These receptor sequences come from a female donor in good health, enrolled as a control in a pregnancy study.

This clone was picked up one time. The chain uses TRBV4-2 and TRBJ2-6, with D maybe TRBD1 (8 bases). CDR1 and CDR2 (germline): LGHNA, YNFKEQ. V shed 4 bases and J shed 0 bases, with 13 bases lying between them. The CDR3 is made up of 17 amino acids. CDR3 residues: CASSLTGGVSGANVLTF. CDR3 in DNA: TGTGCCAGCAGCCTTACAGGGGGGGTCTCTGGGGCCAACGTCCTGACTTTC.

This chain joins TRBV14 and TRBJ1-1; possible D gene TRBD1, 5 bases. Germline V gives CDR1 SGHDN, CDR2 FVKESK. The CDR3 spans 17 residues. V gave up 0 bases and J gave up 0 bases, with 14 bases separating them. The CDR3 spells CASSQDVRGDLNTEAFF. CDR3 nucleotides: TGTGCCAGCAGCCAAGATGTCCGGGGGGACTTGAACACTGAAGCTTTCTTT.

This clone has a single count. The rearrangement uses TRBV27 and TRBJ2-1; 8 bases match TRBD2. Germline loops: CDR1 MNHEY, CDR2 SMNVEV (reference sequence). This CDR3 has 15 amino acids. V shed 2 bases, J shed 8 bases, and the junction held 8 bases outside the gene matches. CDR3 residues: CASSLARGGGHEQFF. The CDR3 DNA sequence: TGTGCCAGCAGTTTAGCCCGGGGCGGGGGGCATGAGCAGTTCTTC.

V and J are TRBV11-3 and TRBJ2-2, with 11 bases fitting TRBD2. The CDR3 consists of 16 residues. Germline V gives CDR1 SGHNT, CDR2 YENEEA. Unmatched junction bases numbered 6, after V lost 5 bases and J lost 4 bases. The CDR3 sequence is CASSLSGGALTGELFF. CDR3 DNA sequence: TGTGCCAGCAGCCTTAGCGGGGGGGCCCTCACCGGGGAGCTGTTTTTT.